This TCR beta chain emerged from a study of T cell responses to AZD1222 COVID-19 vaccine. The V segment lost 1 base and the J segment 8 bases; nucleotides outside the gene matches: 8. Germline V CDR1 and CDR2: KGHDR, SFDVKD. This CDR3 is built from 15 residues. TCRdb's copy holds only in-frame clones and misses some; the assay was immunoSEQ multiplex PCR. The sample has more than 80,000 clones, approximately 83% seen once; the top ten hold 9% to 14%. The sequencing used peripheral blood, collected 28 days after the second AZD1222 dose. The sequence derives from an adult who received the AZD1222 COVID-19 vaccine. The chain has TRBV24-1 and TRBJ1-2, with TRBD1 matching over 8 bases. CDR3 nucleotide sequence: TGTGCCACCAGTGATTTTCGGACAGGGTCTGAGGGCTACACCTTC. Protein sequence: CATSDFRTGSEGYTF.